The rows below give T cell receptor beta chains drawn from one sample of a study of shared clonotypes between healthy human individuals. This table comes from immunoSEQ multiplex PCR, and its TCRdb copy is limited to in-frame clones, with some not included. The sample has about half a million clones, 60% to 80% seen once. Sequenced: PBMCs. Every receptor here comes from a middle-aged woman in good health. Some clones in this sample may be carry-over from other donors' samples. Both conserved end residues are part of each CDR3. Fields, in order: clone size, V gene, CDR3 protein. Clone sizes are given selectively: once, few, many, or a class where the clone is expanded.

abundance: few; v_gene: TRBV4-3; CDR3aa: CASSRAVNSNQPQHF
abundance: .; v_gene: TRBV5-1; CDR3aa: CASSLAGGPTEAFF
abundance: .; v_gene: TRBV28; CDR3aa: CASSQNKLNPEAFF
abundance: .; v_gene: TRBV6-4; CDR3aa: CASSMDMNTEAFF
abundance: .; v_gene: TRBV7-2; CDR3aa: CASSLQGTQYF
abundance: .; v_gene: TRBV19; CDR3aa: CATRLEHSPLHF
abundance: .; v_gene: TRBV4-1; CDR3aa: CASSHISGRAKDTQYF
abundance: .; v_gene: TRBV2; CDR3aa: CASSGPGQDVPQHF
abundance: .; v_gene: TRBV2; CDR3aa: CASIPGLANEKLFF
abundance: .; v_gene: TRBV25-1; CDR3aa: CASRPPGCSYEQYF